This T cell receptor beta chain was identified in a study of shared clonotypes between healthy human individuals. General study points: In general, naive subsets displayed greater estimated richness than memory subsets did. Shared clonotypes across all four donors exceeded non-shared ones in generation probability.

V gave up 4 bases and J gave up 3 bases; unmatched junction bases: 4. This CDR3 is built from 13 residues. Germline lookup yields CDR1 SQVTM and CDR2 ANQGSEA. Assay used: immunoSEQ multiplex PCR; TCRdb lists only in-frame clones, some missing. The data hold some 690,000 clones, with around 90% observed a single time. This clone showed up just once. Its antigen is currently unknown. Sequenced material: memory CD8+ T cells from PBMCs. Subset of the sample: CD45RO+ cells pooled with CCR7-negative TemRA cells. The chain combines TRBV29-1 with TRBJ2-7, with 9 bases matching TRBD1. This TCR derives from a young man in good health. Some clones in this sample may be carry-over from other donors' samples. Here the CDR3 DNA reads TGCAGCGTTGGGACAGGGGAGTTCTACGAGCAGTACTTC. This sequence encodes CSVGTGEFYEQYF.